This T cell receptor beta chain was found in a study of human T cells and chemical hapten exposure (dated by TCRdb to the early 2020s). Study-level background: For sensitization, 2% DPC in acetone was applied to a 2 cm by 2 cm area of upper inner arm skin. Patch testing on the upper back used Finn chambers containing 0.01% DPC, with scoring done after 6 days according to International Contact Dermatitis Research Group standards. Blood was sampled from patients pre-sensitization (week 0) and at 2, 6 and about 24 weeks after DPC sensitization. Throughout the study period of roughly 24 weeks, patients also received therapeutic DPC doses to the scalp every week. The patient cohort, mostly female, included alopecia areata with under or over 50% scalp involvement, alopecia totalis and alopecia universalis. About 30 alopecia patients provided blood for TCR sequencing at one to four time points (pre-sensitization, 2, 6 and 24 weeks). In alopecia patients, the study followed how the peripheral blood TCR repertoire changed in vivo over primary and secondary sensitization to diphenylcyclopropenone (DPC), a hapten. Libraries were pooled for sequencing, and per-sample TCR yields varied mainly because of small differences in library volumes within the pool.

Libraries were made using RACE. The data were produced on a NextSeq 500. Library preparation attached unique molecular identifiers to individual cDNA molecules for quantitative, reproducible TCR counting. Both TCR alpha and TCR beta chains were sequenced from each blood RNA sample. As for how the authors treated the data: The median number of TCRs per sample was 85,000 to 100,000, ranging from about 23,224 to 700,000. The Decombinator software suite was used to annotate the V, J and CDR3 of the TCR reads. For PS versus PT1 abundance plots, all samples were subsampled to the same number of TCRs (28,000). TCRs were defined as expanded if absent before sensitization and observed at least eight times at the 2-week time point. TCRdb ran its own pipeline on the public reads, namely fastp trimming at Q25 and MiXCR clone calling, and kept in-frame beta chains. For every CDR3 protein sequence, its rows merge into one entry that carries the most common genes and DNA. These V and J calls are TCRdb output, not the study's own analysis. Here the sample has tens of thousands of distinct CDR3 sequences; 12% occur a single time. 2% to 3% of the sample is in the top ten clones.

Taken with the paper, the label for time point translates to: patch test 3, about 24 weeks after DPC sensitization. Sample treatment or condition, as interpreted from the label and publication: therapeutic diphenylcyclopropenone sensitization with weekly scalp DPC. At every patch-test visit, the blood draw took place before the patch test was put on. Eligible patients were aged 18 to 70, diagnosed with alopecia, deemed suitable for DPC therapy, and excluded if pregnant. Total RNA was extracted from unfractionated whole blood that had been collected in Tempus Blood RNA tubes. Paper-wide results and their limitations: Expanded TCRs formed significantly more large CDR3 similarity clusters than pre-sensitization or healthy control sets, consistent with antigen-driven responses. Because all patients had alopecia, a presumed autoimmune disease, the immune response of the patients might differ from that of healthy individuals. The number of TCRs above 1 in 1000 frequency did not change with DPC sensitization; there was no evidence of global repertoire structure alterations. After repeated subsampling, the strength of the expansion versus patch-test correlation and the threshold at which it became significant changed. The number of PT1 expanded TCRs positively correlated with patch test score, significant at thresholds 8, 16 and 32 but not 4.

There are a few counts of this clonotype. No cognate antigen has been identified for it. Base qualities are missing; no much larger clone stands one base away. From its cysteine to its phenylalanine, the CDR3 spans 16 amino acids. This entry keeps only the CDR3 DNA: 48 bases, framed from base 1. According to the germline V gene (reference sequence), CDR1 reads SEHNR and CDR2 reads FQNEAQ. V loses 5 bases at its end and J loses 0 bases; junction bases beyond the gene matches: 6. Sequencing used whole blood, obtained in connection with sensitization to the hapten diphenylcyclopropenone (DPC). This clonotype was obtained from a man aged 25 to 40 with alopecia areata. Some clones in this sample may be carry-over from other donors' samples. Rearrangement joined TRBV7-9 to TRBJ2-2; TRBD1 lines up with 7 middle nucleotides. The CDR3: CASSAQGESNTGELFF. The sequenced DNA is TGTGCCAGCAGCGCCCAGGGGGAGTCGAACACCGGGGAGCTGTTTTTT.